The 22 T cell receptor beta chains reported below all come from one sample, sequenced in a study of memory CD4+ T cells and cytomegalovirus serostatus. Generated by immunoSEQ multiplex PCR, the TCRdb table keeps only in-frame clones and is missing some. Among roughly 86,000 clones, over 70% were seen once, and the ten largest hold 3.6%. Single viable CD3+CD4+CD8-CD45RO+ cells were sorted as the memory CD4+ T cells. Sequenced sample: memory CD4+ T cells from blood. Source of these receptors: an adult in good health and CMV-seropositive.

This chain connects TRBV19 to TRBJ2-1; TRBD2 matches at 9 bases. V lost 7 bases to trimming and J lost 8 bases; unmatched junction nucleotides: 15. The CDR3 totals 16 residues. Per germline, CDR1 LNHDA and CDR2 SQIVND (reference sequence). The CDR3 nucleotides are TGTGCCAGTACCCCCTTTCGAGCGGGAGGATCAGATGAGCAGTTCTTC. Amino acid sequence: CASTPFRAGGSDEQFF.

This chain links TRBV19 with TRBJ1-2; the match to TRBD1 covers 10 bases. J was trimmed by 5 bases and V by 8 bases; bases with no gene match: 11. Germline-derived CDR1 and CDR2 are LNHDA and SQIVND (reference sequence). This CDR3 comprises 15 residues. In DNA, the CDR3 is TGTGCCAGTGGGACAGGGGAAGCCGCCGCTTATGGCTACACCTTC. Translation: CASGTGEAAAYGYTF.

This clone was picked up a small number of times. The chain recombines TRBV29-1 with TRBJ1-1, with a weak D call TRBD1 (5 bases). V lost 7 bases and J lost 8, with 14 bases in between. This CDR3 has 11 residues. The germline gives CDR1 SQVTM, CDR2 ANQGSEA. The CDR3 loop reads CSAWTSREAFF. The CDR3 DNA reads as TGCAGCGCCTGGACAAGTCGGGAAGCTTTCTTT.

This chain joins TRBV4-3 and TRBJ2-7; 7 positions agree with TRBD1. The CDR3 covers 15 residues. Trimming at V came to 0 bases and at J to 6 bases, leaving 8 bases not matched to a gene. CDR1 is LGHNA and CDR2 is YSLEER in the germline V gene. In DNA form, the CDR3 reads TGCGCCAGCAGCCAAGAGTACGACAGGGTTGCCGAGCAGTACTTC. It yields the protein CASSQEYDRVAEQYF.

This clone was detected only a few times. The J gene is TRBJ2-2, the V gene TRBV2; D not certain. Germline CDR1 and CDR2: SNHLY and FYNNEI. V was shortened by 1 base and J by 6 bases, with 9 bases between the two germline ends. The length of the CDR3 is 14 residues. In nucleotides, the CDR3 is TGTGCCAGCAGTGAAGATGGAAGCCCCGGGGAGCTGTTTTTT. It translates to CASSEDGSPGELFF.

The genes are TRBV19 and TRBJ2-3, with D possibly matching TRBD2 (6 bases). The CDR3 covers 15 residues. The V end lost 8 bases, the J end lost 0 bases, and 15 bases lay between the germline ends. Germline CDR1 is LNHDA and CDR2 is SQIVND (reference sequence). Here the CDR3 reads CASAPGDASTDTQYF. The CDR3 nucleotides read TGTGCCAGTGCCCCGGGGGACGCTAGCACAGATACGCAGTATTTT.

V is TRBV10-3 and J is TRBJ1-1; TRBD1 matches at 9 bases. The CDR3 has 14 residues. Looked up from germline, CDR1 is ENHRY and CDR2 is SYGVKD. Losses at the gene ends were 10 bases for V and 5 bases for J; bases not matched to a gene: 11. CDR3 bases: TGTGCCACCCAACCCGAGACAGGGGGAACTGAAGCTTTCTTT. This codes for CATQPETGGTEAFF.

The chain couples TRBV27 to TRBJ2-7; 10 nucleotides line up with TRBD2. J gave up 7 bases and V 5 bases, and 8 bases lay outside the gene matches. This CDR3 is built from 14 residues. In germline, CDR1 is MNHEY, CDR2 SMNVEV (reference sequence). The CDR3 DNA reads TGTGCCAGCAGTCCCCCGGGACTAGCGTGGGAGCAGTACTTC. Amino acid sequence: CASSPPGLAWEQYF.

As concerns this clone: Distinct nucleotide sequences in the sample also encode this CDR3. This chain connects TRBV19 to TRBJ1-5, with D possibly being TRBD1 (6 bases). With 5 bases removed from V and 4 bases from J, the gap between germline ends came to 9 bases. Germline values: CDR1 LNHDA, CDR2 SQIVND (reference sequence). There are 13 residues in the CDR3. The CDR3 coding sequence is TGTGCCAGTAGTCACACAGGGAATCAGCCCCAGCATTTT. Its protein is CASSHTGNQPQHF.

The chain uses TRBV18 and TRBJ1-1; D is uncertain. Germline CDR1 and CDR2: KGHSH and LQKENI. The germline V and J ends were trimmed by 6 bases and 1 base, with 6 bases remaining between them. This CDR3 is 12 amino acids long. Written as DNA, the CDR3 is TGTGCCAGCTCTCTTCAGAACACTGAAGCTTTCTTT. Translating gives CASSLQNTEAFF.

This chain connects TRBV7-9 to TRBJ2-1, with 8 positions matching TRBD1. Germline V lookup: CDR1 SEHNR, CDR2 FQNEAQ (reference sequence). V was pared by 5 bases and J by 6 bases, with 12 bases of the junction left unmatched. This CDR3 spans 16 amino acids. CDR3 loop: CASSLGPGQESNEQFF. The DNA of the CDR3 is TGTGCCAGCAGCCTAGGGCCGGGACAGGAATCCAATGAGCAGTTCTTC.

This clone was detected a few times. The chain is built from TRBV2 and TRBJ1-1; D may be TRBD1 (5 bases). There are 15 residues in the CDR3. Between the trimmed V and J ends, which lost 4 bases and 3 bases, there was a span of 15 bases. Germline V gene lookup returns CDR1 SNHLY and CDR2 FYNNEI. The CDR3 region is CASSVNRLKDTEAFF. The CDR3 nucleotides are TGTGCCAGCAGTGTAAACAGGCTTAAGGACACTGAAGCTTTCTTT.

The chain employs TRBV19 and TRBJ1-5, with D perhaps TRBD1 (5 bases). The CDR3 extends over 14 amino acids. The V end was cut by 3 bases, the J end by 6 bases, with 12 bases between. CDR1 and CDR2 (germline): LNHDA, SQIVND (reference sequence). CDR3: CASSIKADIQPQHF. Written as DNA, the CDR3 is TGTGCCAGTAGTATCAAAGCGGACATTCAGCCCCAGCATTTT. The whole variable domain, filled in from reference TRBV19 and TRBJ1-5, reads DGGITQSPKYLFRKEGQNVTLSCEQNLNHDAMYWYRQDPGQGLRLIYYSQIVNDFQKGDIAEGYSVSREKKESFPLTVTSAQKNPTAFYLCASSIKADIQPQHFGDGTRLSIL.

In its sample, this clone was seen once. This sample also contains other DNA sequences that code for the same CDR3. The chain recombines TRBV15 with TRBJ1-1; D not certain. The germline gives CDR1 LNHNV, CDR2 YYDKDF (reference sequence). The ends were cut back, 0 bases at V and 5 bases at J, with 7 bases in the middle. CDR3 length equals 13 residues. This chain's CDR3 is CATSRDRGTEAFF. The CDR3 DNA reads TGTGCCACCAGCAGAGATCGAGGAACTGAAGCTTTCTTT.

The chain links TRBV30 to TRBJ2-7; no clear D gene. CDR1 and CDR2 from the germline V gene are GTSNPN and SVGIG (reference sequence). The CDR3 runs 13 residues. The germline V and J ends were trimmed by 6 bases and 4 bases, with 16 bases remaining between them. CDR3 in DNA: TGTGCCTGCCTGCCCGAGTGGCCGTACGAGCAGTACTTC. The encoded protein is CACLPEWPYEQYF.

The genes are TRBV2 and TRBJ1-1, with D possibly being TRBD1 (5 bases). The CDR3 loop spans 12 amino acids. Between the trimmed V and J ends, which lost 10 bases and 5 bases, there was a span of 14 bases. CDR1 is SNHLY and CDR2 is FYNNEI in the germline V gene. This CDR3 reads CATRREGTEAFF. CDR3 DNA: TGTGCCACTCGCAGGGAGGGGACTGAAGCTTTCTTT.

As DNA, the CDR3 is TGTGCCAGCAGCGATTTAAATTATACAGGGGTTAGTCATGGCTACACCTTC. Its translation: CASSDLNYTGVSHGYTF. The J gene is TRBJ1-2, the V gene TRBV5-4; 7 bases match TRBD1. Germline V gene lookup returns CDR1 SGHNT and CDR2 YYREEE (reference sequence). V was pared by 4 bases and J by 6 bases, with 18 bases of the junction left unmatched. The CDR3 has 17 residues.

CDR3 loop: CASSLPPLGSSYEQYF. In DNA form, the CDR3 reads TGTGCCAGCAGTTTACCCCCCCTGGGGAGCTCCTACGAGCAGTACTTC. This sequence joins TRBV28 and TRBJ2-7, with TRBD2 as a possible D gene (5 bases). Germline values: CDR1 MDHEN, CDR2 SYDVKM. V lost 2 bases and J lost 0, with 14 bases in between. This CDR3 has 16 amino acids.

The genes are TRBV5-1 and TRBJ2-7; 11 nucleotides agree with TRBD2. The germline V gene encodes CDR1 SGHRS and CDR2 YFSETQ. The CDR3 totals 14 residues. Germline trimming cut 4 bases from V and 6 bases from J; bases unmatched to any gene: 6. DNA of the CDR3: TGCGCCAGCAGCCTTACTAGCGGGAGCGGCGAGCAGTACTTC. Protein sequence: CASSLTSGSGEQYF.

The rearrangement uses TRBV4-3 and TRBJ2-6; a weak D match, TRBD1 (6 bases). CDR3 length: 16 amino acids. V lost 2 bases and J lost 0, with 8 bases in between. In germline, CDR1 is LGHNA, CDR2 YSLEER. CDR3 nucleotides: TGCGCCAGCAGCCAACAGGGGACCTCTGGGGCCAACGTCCTGACTTTC. Its protein is CASSQQGTSGANVLTF.

This clone was detected once. V is TRBV6-9 and J is TRBJ2-5; D unclear. This CDR3 region has 14 residues. Germline V gene lookup returns CDR1 MNHGY and CDR2 SVAAGI. Trimming pared 1 base from V and 1 base from J, leaving 7 bases between. CDR3 sequence reads: CASSYCSIQETQYF. DNA for the CDR3: TGTGCCAGCAGTTATTGCAGCATCCAAGAGACCCAGTACTTC.

This clone was recorded a few times. This chain's CDR3 is CASSLAPASLEQYF. In nucleotides, the CDR3 is TGTGCCAGCAGCTTGGCGCCGGCCAGCCTGGAGCAGTACTTC. The chain combines TRBV7-6 with TRBJ2-7; no firm D call. The CDR3 sequence is 14 residues long. V was cut by 3 bases and J by 7 bases, with 16 bases left in between. The germline CDR1 and CDR2 sequences are SGHVS and FNYEAQ.